The 30 T cell receptor beta chains below come from one sample, sequenced in a study of cytomegalovirus exposure and HLA in healthy donors. The PCR was carried out with 60 Vbeta primers and 13 Jbeta primers. Data came from immunoSEQ multiplex PCR; TCRdb stores just in-frame clones and leaves some out. This sample has roughly 99,000 clones, with 73% found just once. Sequenced sample: PBMCs. The source of these receptors is a man aged 25-40 years in good health and CMV-seronegative.

This clone showed up just once. The genes are TRBV27 and TRBJ1-5; no definite D call. V shed 2 bases and J shed 2 bases, with 7 bases lying between them. Germline CDR1 and CDR2: MNHEY and SMNVEV (reference sequence). CDR3 length: 14 amino acids. CDR3 bases: TGTGCCAGCAGTTTAACTACCGGCAATCAGCCCCAGCATTTT. This encodes CASSLTTGNQPQHF.

CDR3 DNA: TGTGCCAGCTCACCTAATCGACAGCTAAATGAAAAACTGTTTTTT. Translation: CASSPNRQLNEKLFF. The chain is built from TRBV18 and TRBJ1-4; possibly TRBD1 for D (5 bases). The CDR3 is made up of 15 amino acids. Trimming pared 3 bases from V and 5 bases from J, leaving 13 bases between. The V gene's germline CDR1 is KGHSH and CDR2 LQKENI. Together with reference TRBV18 and TRBJ1-4, the CDR3 gives the full variable domain: NAGVMQNPRHLVRRRGQEARLRCSPMKGHSHVYWYRQLPEEGLKFMVYLQKENIIDESGMPKERFSAEFPKEGPSILRIQQVVRGDSAAYFCASSPNRQLNEKLFFGSGTQLSVL.

The J gene is TRBJ2-2, the V gene TRBV29-1, with TRBD2 as a possible D gene (6 bases). The CDR3 is 14 amino acids. V lost 2 bases and J 2 bases, leaving 9 bases between the germline ends. Germline lookup yields CDR1 SQVTM and CDR2 ANQGSEA. This chain's CDR3 is CSVEMRGNTGELFF. In DNA, the CDR3 is TGCAGCGTTGAAATGCGGGGTAACACCGGGGAGCTGTTTTTT.

The CDR3 sequence is CASSLGSGNEKLFF. The CDR3 DNA is TGTGCCAGCAGTTTAGGGTCGGGAAATGAAAAACTGTTTTTT. This chain links TRBV27 with TRBJ1-4; D remains ambiguous. Trimming took 2 bases from V and 5 from J, leaving 9 bases between them. This CDR3 is built from 14 residues. The germline V gene encodes CDR1 MNHEY and CDR2 SMNVEV (reference sequence). The variable domain in full, completed from reference TRBV27 and TRBJ1-4, reads EAQVTQNPRYLITVTGKKLTVTCSQNMNHEYMSWYRQDPGLGLRQIYYSMNVEVTDKGDVPEGYKVSRKEKRNFPLILESPSPNQTSLYFCASSLGSGNEKLFFGSGTQLSVL.

This clone has only one observation. The chain links TRBV14 to TRBJ2-2; maybe TRBD2 (6 bases). CDR3 size: 15 residues. The V and J ends lost 1 base and 6 bases respectively, with 12 bases between them. Germline CDR1 and CDR2: SGHDN and FVKESK. CDR3 in DNA: TGTGCCAGCAGCCAAGGGAGCGGGTGGTCCGGGGAGCTGTTTTTT. Translated, it gives CASSQGSGWSGELFF.

This chain uses TRBV27 with TRBJ2-1, with D unresolved. CDR1 is MNHEY and CDR2 is SMNVEV in the germline V gene (reference sequence). This CDR3 comprises 14 residues. The germline V and J ends were trimmed by 6 bases and 4 bases, with 13 bases remaining between them. The CDR3 sequence: CASRPRPSYNEQFF. In DNA, the CDR3 is TGTGCCAGCAGGCCTAGGCCCAGTTACAATGAGCAGTTCTTC.

This chain connects TRBV11-2 to TRBJ2-2; TRBD2 matches 8 bases. From germline, CDR1 is SGHAT and CDR2 FQNNGV. This CDR3 region has 15 residues. V dropped 6 bases and J dropped 6; count of bases not matched to a gene: 9. The CDR3 region is CASRGGSGGPGELFF. In DNA, the CDR3 is TGTGCCAGCAGAGGGGGGAGCGGGGGCCCCGGGGAGCTGTTTTTT.

The table lists this clone with a few counts. This chain joins TRBV11-1 and TRBJ2-3; tentatively, D is TRBD2 (5 bases). Trimming shortened V by 2 bases and J by 0 bases, and 21 bases separated the two germline ends. Germline values: CDR1 SGHAT, CDR2 FQDESV (reference sequence). The CDR3 length is 19 residues. The DNA for the CDR3 is TGTGCCAGCAGCTTAATAGCGAGCGCACGGGCTGCTAGCACAGATACGCAGTATTTT. It codes for CASSLIASARAASTDTQYF. Looking up the rest from reference TRBV11-1 and TRBJ2-3 gives the full variable domain: EAEVAQSPRYKITEKSQAVAFWCDPISGHATLYWYRQILGQGPELLVQFQDESVVDDSQLPKDRFSAERLKGVDSTLKIQPAELGDSAMYLCASSLIASARAASTDTQYFGPGTRLTVL.

This clone has more than one count but fewer than ten. The chain has TRBV11-2 and TRBJ2-7; D might be TRBD1 (6 bases). The CDR3 spans 15 residues. V lost 5 bases and J 3 bases, leaving 17 bases between the germline ends. Germline V CDR1 and CDR2: SGHAT, FQNNGV. Here the CDR3 reads CASSRPGRRGYEQYF. CDR3 nucleotides: TGTGCCAGCAGCCGTCCGGGGCGCAGGGGCTACGAGCAGTACTTC.

The chain is built from TRBV19 and TRBJ2-7; D is possibly TRBD1 (5 bases). This CDR3 has 14 amino acids. V was clipped by 3 bases and J by 1 base, with 10 bases between them. CDR1 LNHDA and CDR2 SQIVND come from the germline V gene (reference sequence). The CDR3 DNA follows: TGTGCCAGTAGTATTGGAGACAGTTCCTACGAGCAGTACTTC. Translation gives CASSIGDSSYEQYF.

The chain uses TRBV5-1 and TRBJ2-1, with 10 positions matching TRBD1. CDR3 length: 17 residues. V was pared by 5 bases and J by 9 bases, with 17 bases of the junction left unmatched. CDR1 is SGHRS and CDR2 is YFSETQ in the germline V gene. CDR3 sequence (DNA): TGCGCCAGCAGTTCAATAAAGGACAGGGGGGGTGTAGGTGAGCAGTTCTTC. This translates into CASSSIKDRGGVGEQFF.

The chain has TRBV27 and TRBJ2-1; D unclear. Germline values: CDR1 MNHEY, CDR2 SMNVEV (reference sequence). CDR3 length: 14 amino acids. V lost 0 bases and J lost 5, with 8 bases in between. CDR3 DNA sequence: TGTGCCAGCAGTTTATCGGCCAGTCACAATGAGCAGTTCTTC. Amino acids: CASSLSASHNEQFF.

This clone was seen once. The chain carries TRBV11-3 and TRBJ1-1, with a possible D match to TRBD1 (6 bases). CDR3 length: 13 amino acids. The V end was cut by 4 bases, the J end by 6 bases, with 12 bases between. The germline CDR1 and CDR2 sequences are SGHNT and YENEEA. Here the CDR3 DNA reads TGTGCCAGCAGCTCATCAGGGGTGTCTGAAGCTTTCTTT. Translating it yields CASSSSGVSEAFF. The whole variable domain, remainder taken from reference TRBV11-3 and TRBJ1-1, is EAGVVQSPRYKIIEKKQPVAFWCNPISGHNTLYWYLQNLGQGPELLIRYENEEAVDDSQLPKDRFSAERLKGVDSTLKIQPAELGDSAVYLCASSSSGVSEAFFGQGTRLTVV.

The chain combines TRBV5-6 with TRBJ1-1, with 8 nucleotides matching TRBD1. Germline V gene lookup returns CDR1 SGHDT and CDR2 YYEEEE. The CDR3 runs 14 residues. The ends lost 4 bases at V and 1 base at J; junction bases unmatched: 3. This CDR3 reads CASSEGTGNTEAFF. For the CDR3, the DNA is TGTGCCAGCAGCGAGGGGACAGGGAACACTGAAGCTTTCTTT.

The chain carries TRBV9 and TRBJ2-2; 8 bases match TRBD2. Losses at the gene ends were 3 bases for V and 4 bases for J; bases not matched to a gene: 5. Looked up from germline, CDR1 is SGDLS and CDR2 is YYNGEE. CDR3 size: 15 residues. This CDR3 is CASSAGGRGTGELFF. CDR3 bases: TGTGCCAGCAGCGCGGGGGGGCGAGGCACCGGGGAGCTGTTTTTT.

The V call is TRBV27, the J call TRBJ1-5; maybe TRBD1 (6 bases). CDR3 length equals 13 residues. V was trimmed by 6 bases and J by 6 bases, leaving 12 bases between them. Germline loops: CDR1 MNHEY, CDR2 SMNVEV (reference sequence). In nucleotides, the CDR3 is TGTGCCAGCAGCAACAGGGAGGGTCAGCCCCAGCATTTT. This encodes CASSNREGQPQHF.

The gene calls are TRBV29-1 and TRBJ2-7; no clear D gene. Germline V gene data show CDR1 as SQVTM and CDR2 as ANQGSEA. V gave up 7 bases and J gave up 6 bases, with 16 bases separating them. The CDR3 extends over 12 amino acids. CDR3 in amino acids: CSAAGRRSEQYF. In DNA form, the CDR3 reads TGCAGCGCCGCTGGGCGAAGGTCCGAGCAGTACTTC.

The CDR3: CASSLGTGGFHEQYF. In DNA form, the CDR3 reads TGTGCCAGCAGCTTAGGGACAGGGGGCTTCCACGAGCAGTACTTC. The rearrangement uses TRBV7-7 and TRBJ2-7; the match to TRBD1 covers 11 bases. The V segment lost 1 base and the J segment 5 bases; nucleotides outside the gene matches: 4. The CDR3 extends over 15 amino acids. Germline CDR1 SSHAT, CDR2 FNYEAQ (reference sequence).

Written as DNA, the CDR3 is TGCAGCGCCTGGACAGGGGGGGCCTACAATGAGCAGTTCTTC. As protein: CSAWTGGAYNEQFF. This sequence joins TRBV29-1 and TRBJ2-1; 10 positions match TRBD1. There are 14 residues in the CDR3. With V trimmed by 7 bases and J by 2 bases, 5 bases remained unmatched. CDR1 and CDR2 (germline): SQVTM, ANQGSEA.

This chain links TRBV6-5 with TRBJ2-7, with D perhaps TRBD1 (7 bases). Looked up from germline, CDR1 is MNHEY and CDR2 is SVGAGI. This CDR3 has 14 amino acids. Trimming took 6 bases from V and 1 from J, leaving 13 bases between them. Here the CDR3 reads CASRTRQGSYEQYF. DNA for the CDR3: TGTGCCAGCAGGACTAGACAGGGTTCCTACGAGCAGTACTTC.

In regard to this clone: The sample holds other DNA sequences that translate to the same CDR3. The V and J genes are TRBV5-1 and TRBJ1-1, with D unresolved. Germline-derived CDR1 and CDR2 are SGHRS and YFSETQ. The CDR3 spans 14 residues. Trimming stripped 2 bases from V and 3 bases from J, with 11 bases between. As DNA, the CDR3 is TGCGCCAGCAGCTTAACCGGGGTTGACACTGAAGCTTTCTTT. Amino acids: CASSLTGVDTEAFF.

This clone was counted a few times. The rearrangement links TRBV6-1 to TRBJ2-7; TRBD1 matches at 9 bases. The junction had 10 bases not matched to a gene; V was cut back by 10 bases and J by 3 bases. Germline CDR1 MNHNS, CDR2 SASEGT. The CDR3 spans 14 residues. CDR3 nucleotides: TGTGCCACTTTATCCGGGACAGGGAACTACGAGCAGTACTTC. Translation: CATLSGTGNYEQYF.

In this sample, this clone turned up a few times. The rearrangement uses TRBV15 and TRBJ2-7, with TRBD2 matching 7 bases. Germline V gene lookup returns CDR1 LNHNV and CDR2 YYDKDF (reference sequence). J lost 0 bases, V lost 6 bases, and 5 bases had no gene match. The CDR3 totals 14 residues. The CDR3 sequence: CATRGRESSYEQYF. CDR3 DNA: TGTGCCACCAGGGGGAGGGAGAGCTCCTACGAGCAGTACTTC.

The CDR3 is CASSVTSGANVLTF. In nucleotides, the CDR3 is TGCGCCAGCAGCGTGACATCTGGGGCCAACGTCCTGACTTTC. V is TRBV5-1 and J is TRBJ2-6; D unresolved. This CDR3 is built from 14 residues. CDR1 is SGHRS and CDR2 is YFSETQ in the germline V gene. Trimming removed 4 bases at V and 1 base at J, with 6 bases between.

V usage is TRBV9 and J usage is TRBJ2-1; 9 positions agree with TRBD2. The ends lost 0 bases at V and 7 bases at J; junction bases unmatched: 8. The V gene's germline CDR1 is SGDLS and CDR2 YYNGEE. The CDR3 sequence is 16 residues long. CDR3: CASSVALAGEGNEQFF. The CDR3 coding sequence is TGTGCCAGCAGCGTAGCTTTAGCGGGAGAAGGAAATGAGCAGTTCTTC.

The table lists this clone with a few counts. The gene calls are TRBV5-1 and TRBJ2-2; D remains unclear. The CDR3 is 12 amino acids. Trimming cost V 1 base and J 8 bases, with 6 bases left between them. CDR1 SGHRS and CDR2 YFSETQ come from the germline V gene. CDR3 sequence (DNA): TGCGCCAGCAGCTTGAACGGGGGGGAGCTGTTTTTT. Its protein product is CASSLNGGELFF.

This clone was found a few times. The CDR3 DNA follows: TGTGCCAGCAGCCTACTAGCGGGAGTCAAAGAGACCCAGTACTTC. Amino acids: CASSLLAGVKETQYF. The rearrangement joins TRBV6-6 to TRBJ2-5; 11 positions match TRBD2. The V gene end was trimmed by 6 bases and the J gene end by 3 bases; junction bases not matched to a gene: 6. Germline V gene lookup returns CDR1 MNHNY and CDR2 SVGAGI (reference sequence). CDR3 length: 15 amino acids.

The chain recombines TRBV7-9 with TRBJ1-1; D is perhaps TRBD1 (5 bases). V was cut by 5 bases and J by 3 bases, with 22 bases left in between. Germline V gives CDR1 SEHNR, CDR2 FQNEAQ (reference sequence). The CDR3 has 17 amino acids. The CDR3 loop is CASSKRDFRWGDTEAFF. The CDR3 bases are TGTGCCAGCAGCAAAAGGGATTTTCGATGGGGGGACACTGAAGCTTTCTTT.

The chain employs TRBV27 and TRBJ1-4, with a weak D call TRBD1 (5 bases). The V and J ends lost 5 bases and 3 bases respectively, with 10 bases between them. In germline, CDR1 is MNHEY, CDR2 SMNVEV (reference sequence). There are 14 residues in the CDR3. The CDR3 spells CASSPGGANEKLFF. CDR3 coding DNA: TGTGCCAGCAGTCCTGGGGGGGCTAATGAAAAACTGTTTTTT.

The chain is built from TRBV4-1 and TRBJ2-7; perhaps TRBD1 as D (5 bases). V was shortened by 4 bases and J by 1 base, with 8 bases between the two germline ends. Germline CDR1 and CDR2: MGHRA and YSYEKL. The CDR3 has 13 residues. The DNA of the CDR3 is TGCGCCAGCAGCCCGAGACAGTCCTACGAGCAGTACTTC. It yields the protein CASSPRQSYEQYF.